The 19 T cell receptor beta chains listed next were all sequenced from one sample in a study of T cells in women clearing cervical HPV infection. Only in-frame clones appear in the TCRdb table, and some are missing; sequencing was by immunoSEQ multiplex PCR. The table lists approximately 35,000 clones. The source material was blood buffy coat. These receptors all stem from a woman aged 18 to 75 with a cervical HPV16 infection that either progressed to CIN3+ or cleared (not recorded which).

About this clone itself: The sequenced fragment ends 3 residues before the CDR3 boundary, so the rest is inferred from the germline J gene. The chain combines TRBV20-1 with TRBJ2-1, with TRBD2 as a possible D gene (6 bases). CDR1 is DFQATT, CDR2 SNEGSKA, per germline (reference sequence). The CDR3 totals 12 residues. Trimming removed 6 bases from V and 2 bases from J, with 8 bases in between. CDR3 amino acids: CSAWGAYNEQFF. CDR3 bases read: TGCAGTGCCTGGGGGGCCTACAATGAG.

About this clone itself: With the read ending 3 residues before the CDR3 end, the germline J gene is used to fill in that end. V is TRBV19 and J is TRBJ1-2, with 10 bases lining up with TRBD1. This CDR3 is built from 17 residues. Germline V gives CDR1 LNHDA, CDR2 SQIVND (reference sequence). The CDR3 here is CASSIDRGGTGAYDYTF. The CDR3 bases that were read are TGTGCCAGTAGTATAGATCGAGGCGGGACAGGGGCCTACGAC.

For this clone: The read comes to an end 3 residues before the CDR3 does, leaving the germline J gene to fill in the end. This rearrangement joins TRBV5-8 to TRBJ1-2, with 8 bases identical to TRBD1. This CDR3 is 15 amino acids long. Germline-derived CDR1 and CDR2 are SGHTS and YDEGEE. J lost 4 bases, V lost 0 bases, and 5 bases had no gene match. The sequenced CDR3 bases are TGTGCCAGCAGCTTGGACGGACAGGGAATCTATGGC. Protein: CASSLDGQGIYG. The full CDR3 protein reads CASSLDGQGIYGYTF.

CDR3 bases read: TGCGCCAGCAGCGATCCGGGACAGGGGATATACAATGGC. It codes for CASSDPGQGIYNG. The CDR3, in full, reads CASSDPGQGIYNGYTF. V usage is TRBV5-1 and J usage is TRBJ1-2; 10 bases are shared with TRBD1. The CDR3 end lies 3 residues beyond the end of the read and is filled in from the germline J gene. Per the germline V gene, CDR1 is SGHRS and CDR2 is YFSETQ. The CDR3 consists of 16 residues. Trimming at V came to 4 bases and at J to 6 bases, leaving 12 bases not matched to a gene.

As regards this clone: The read comes to an end 3 residues before the CDR3 does, leaving the germline J gene to fill in the end. The V call is TRBV20-1, the J call TRBJ2-1, with 9 bases aligning to TRBD1. Losses at the gene ends were 5 bases for V and 8 bases for J; bases not matched to a gene: 16. The germline V gene has CDR1 DFQATT and CDR2 SNEGSKA (reference sequence). The CDR3 consists of 16 residues. CDR3 bases read: TGCAGTGCTTGGAAGCCTCCGGGACAGGGTAACCATGAG. It translates to CSAWKPPGQGNHE. The whole CDR3 protein reads CSAWKPPGQGNHEQFF.

Notes on this clone: The read stops 3 residues short of the end of the CDR3; the missing end is completed from the germline J gene. V and J are TRBV7-3 and TRBJ1-3, with D maybe TRBD1 (6 bases). CDR3 size: 15 residues. The germline CDR1 and CDR2 sequences are SGHTA and FQGTGA. V was pared by 2 bases and J by 4 bases, with 12 bases between. The sequenced part of the CDR3 DNA is TGTGCCAGCAGCTTATATGCAGGGGCAGGAAACACC. Translating gives CASSLYAGAGNT. The entire CDR3 protein reads CASSLYAGAGNTIYF.

A word on this clone: The read finishes 3 residues shy of the CDR3 end, and the germline J gene is used to complete it. The chain links TRBV20-1 to TRBJ2-5; unclear D gene. V was shortened by 6 bases and J by 4 bases, with 18 bases between the two germline ends. CDR3 length equals 14 residues. CDR1 is DFQATT and CDR2 is SNEGSKA in the germline V gene (reference sequence). The CDR3 sequence is CSAQRSTHGETQYF. Incomplete CDR3 DNA: TGCAGTGCGCAGAGGTCGACTCATGGAGAGACC.

Regarding this clone: The CDR3 end is not reached by the read, which stops 3 residues before it; the germline J gene fills it in. The chain uses TRBV28 and TRBJ2-1, with D possibly matching TRBD2 (5 bases). Trimming stripped 2 bases from V and 3 bases from J, with 8 bases between. The CDR3 totals 14 residues. Germline V CDR1 and CDR2: MDHEN, SYDVKM. Here the CDR3 reads CASSLAGVYNEQFF. CDR3 bases read: TGTGCCAGCAGTTTAGCCGGGGTCTACAATGAG.

Comments on this clone: Coverage ceases 3 residues before the CDR3 finishes, and the germline J gene fills in the end. The chain is built from TRBV28 and TRBJ2-7; 8 bases fit TRBD1. V lost 1 base and J lost 5; bases outside the gene matches: 4. CDR3 length equals 14 residues. CDR1 is MDHEN, CDR2 SYDVKM, per germline. CDR3 region: CASSLFQGAHEQYF. The sequenced part of the CDR3 DNA is TGTGCCAGCAGTTTATTCCAGGGGGCCCACGAG.

A note on this clone: The read is 3 residues too short to cover the CDR3 end, so that end is filled in from the germline J gene. The chain couples TRBV7-3 to TRBJ2-1; 11 bases match TRBD2. There are 15 residues in the CDR3. J gave up 4 bases and V 5 bases, and 4 bases lay outside the gene matches. Germline CDR1 is SGHTA and CDR2 is FQGTGA. The DNA read from the CDR3 is TGTGCCAGCAGCCAAACTAGCGGGAGTTACAATGAG. Translation: CASSQTSGSYNE. The CDR3, in full, reads CASSQTSGSYNEQFF.

In the case of this clone: The read halts 3 residues ahead of the CDR3 end, with the missing end drawn from the germline J gene. V and J are TRBV7-2 and TRBJ2-6; D may be TRBD1 (6 bases). The CDR3 totals 15 residues. CDR1 is SGHTA and CDR2 is FQGNSA in the germline V gene. V shed 3 bases and J shed 8 bases, with 14 bases lying between them. The sequenced CDR3 bases are TGTGCCAGCAGCTTGGACAGCTCTTACTCCAACGTC. Translation gives CASSLDSSYSNV. The full CDR3 is CASSLDSSYSNVLTF.

Note on this clone: With the read ending 3 residues before the CDR3 end, the germline J gene is used to fill in that end. V and J are TRBV19 and TRBJ2-3, with TRBD2 matching over 12 bases. J lost 1 base, V lost 3 bases, and 5 bases had no gene match. Germline CDR1 is LNHDA and CDR2 is SQIVND (reference sequence). This CDR3 comprises 17 residues. Incomplete CDR3 DNA: TGTGCCAGTAGTATGGTAAGACTAGCGGGAGGCACAGATACG. This translates into CASSMVRLAGGTDT. The whole CDR3 protein reads CASSMVRLAGGTDTQYF.

Concerning this clone: The sequence runs out 3 residues before the end of the CDR3; the remainder is reconstructed from the germline J gene. This rearrangement joins TRBV29-1 to TRBJ1-1; D is undetermined. Trimming shortened V by 1 base and J by 5 bases, and 5 bases separated the two germline ends. The CDR3 has 11 residues. CDR1 and CDR2 from the germline V gene are SQVTM and ANQGSEA. The CDR3: CSVEGGTEAFF. The covered CDR3 bases are TGCAGCGTTGAAGGCGGAACTGAA.

As for this clone: The missing CDR3 end, 3 residues past where the read stops, is filled in from the germline J gene. The chain employs TRBV5-1 and TRBJ2-2; D unresolved. The CDR3 has 15 residues. The V gene lost 1 base and the J gene lost 1 base, with 8 bases spanning the gap. Looked up from germline, CDR1 is SGHRS and CDR2 is YFSETQ. The chain's CDR3 is CASSLSQMNTGELFF. The part of the CDR3 DNA that was read is TGCGCCAGCAGCTTGTCTCAGATGAACACCGGGGAG.

Remarks on this clone: The junction departs from germline at one end; a sequencing error may be responsible. Read sequence stops 3 residues before the CDR3 end, and the germline J gene provides the missing end. This sample also contains other DNA sequences that code for the same CDR3. This chain joins TRBV18 and TRBJ1-3, with 10 bases lining up with TRBD1. Per the germline V gene, CDR1 is KGHSH and CDR2 is LQKENI. The CDR3 is made up of 16 amino acids. CDR3 amino acids: CASSRGQGGTGNTIYF. The CDR3 DNA, read in part, is TGTGCCAGCTCACGAGGACAGGGGGGTACTGGAAACACA.

With regard to this clone: With the read ending 3 residues before the CDR3 end, the germline J gene is used to fill in that end. This chain connects TRBV7-9 to TRBJ2-2; D may be TRBD1 or TRBD2 (5 bases each). Germline CDR1 reads SEHNR; CDR2 reads FQNEAQ (reference sequence). The CDR3 runs 15 residues. The CDR3 spells CASSPGSSYNSPLFF. The CDR3 bases that were read are TGTGCCAGCAGCCCAGGGAGCTCCTATAATTCACCG.

Regarding this clone: The DNA ends 3 residues before the CDR3 does, and the rest of the CDR3 is filled in from the germline J gene. The J gene is TRBJ1-1, the V gene TRBV11-2; 8 bases agree with TRBD1. V shed 5 bases and J 4 bases; nucleotides not matched to a gene: 3. Per the germline V gene, CDR1 is SGHAT and CDR2 is FQNNGV. The CDR3 is 13 amino acids. CDR3 sequence reads: CASSHTGGTEAFF. Incomplete CDR3 DNA: TGTGCCAGCAGCCACACAGGGGGCACTGAA. Together with reference TRBV11-2 and TRBJ1-1, the CDR3 gives the full variable domain: EAGVAQSPRYKIIEKRQSVAFWCNPISGHATLYWYQQILGQGPKLLIQFQNNGVVDDSQLPKDRFSAERLKGVDSTLKIQPAKLEDSAVYLCASSHTGGTEAFFGQGTRLTVV.

With respect to this clone: Sequencing ends 3 residues short of the CDR3 end; the germline J gene provides the rest. The V and J genes are TRBV6-1 and TRBJ2-3, with 9 bases aligning to TRBD2. Germline trimming cut 3 bases from V and 5 bases from J; bases unmatched to any gene: 3. Germline V gives CDR1 MNHNS, CDR2 SASEGT. The length of the CDR3 is 14 residues. CDR3 DNA, as far as it was read: TGTGCCAGCAGTGAGCGGGGGGGGGTAGATACG. Residues: CASSERGGVDT. The CDR3, in full, reads CASSERGGVDTQYF.

A note on this clone: One end of the junction fails to match germline, which may point to a read error. Read sequence stops 3 residues before the CDR3 end, and the germline J gene provides the missing end. The chain is built from TRBV4-2 and TRBJ2-1, with D possibly matching TRBD2 (6 bases). The CDR3 has 16 amino acids. Germline CDR1 reads LGHNA; CDR2 reads YNFKEQ. This chain's CDR3 is CASSQDWTTSYNEQFF. Incomplete CDR3 DNA: TGCGCCAGCAGCCAAGATTGGACTACCTCTTACAATGAG.